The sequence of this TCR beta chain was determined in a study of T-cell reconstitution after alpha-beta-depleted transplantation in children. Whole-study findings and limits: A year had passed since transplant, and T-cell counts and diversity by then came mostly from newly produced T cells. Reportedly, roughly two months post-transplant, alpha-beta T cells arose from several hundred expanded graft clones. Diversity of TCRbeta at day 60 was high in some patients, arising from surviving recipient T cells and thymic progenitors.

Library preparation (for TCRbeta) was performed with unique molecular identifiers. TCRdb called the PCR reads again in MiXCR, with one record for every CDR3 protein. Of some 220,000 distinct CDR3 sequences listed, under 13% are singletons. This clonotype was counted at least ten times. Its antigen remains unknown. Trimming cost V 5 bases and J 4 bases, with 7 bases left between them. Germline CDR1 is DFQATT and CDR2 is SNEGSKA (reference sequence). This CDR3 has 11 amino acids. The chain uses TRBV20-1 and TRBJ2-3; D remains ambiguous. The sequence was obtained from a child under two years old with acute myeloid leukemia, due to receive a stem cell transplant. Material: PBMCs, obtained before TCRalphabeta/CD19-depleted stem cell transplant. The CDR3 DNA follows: TGCAGTGCTCCCAGGTCAGATACGCAGTATTTT. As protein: CSAPRSDTQYF.